Shown below are 26 T cell receptor beta chains from a single sample sequenced in a study of response to subunit inactivated influenza vaccine. TCRdb reprocessed the RT-PCR reads via MiXCR and lists one record per CDR3 protein. Found here are about 520,000 distinct CDR3 sequences, approximately 7.3% of them singletons; the top ten hold 10% to 15%. Sequenced material: PBMCs from blood, taken approximately 25 months after vaccination. Receptors originate from a man between 50 and 69 years old who received an inactivated influenza vaccine.

Many counts were recorded for this clonotype. This sequence joins TRBV2 and TRBJ1-1; the match to TRBD1 covers 7 bases. With 4 bases clipped from V and 10 bases from J, the junction kept 0 bases outside the gene matches. The germline V gene encodes CDR1 SNHLY and CDR2 FYNNEI. The CDR3 sequence is 10 residues long. The CDR3: CASSGDRAFF. In DNA, the CDR3 is TGTGCCAGCAGTGGGGACAGAGCTTTCTTT.

V is TRBV5-1 and J is TRBJ2-7; D possibly corresponds to TRBD1 (6 bases). CDR3 length: 13 residues. Trimming removed 3 bases from V and 4 bases from J, with 11 bases in between. Germline V gives CDR1 SGHRS, CDR2 YFSETQ. The CDR3 loop reads CASSWDTRYEQYF. CDR3 bases: TGCGCCAGCAGCTGGGACACCAGGTACGAGCAGTACTTC.

J is TRBJ2-1 and V is TRBV12-3 or TRBV12-4; 10 nucleotides agree with TRBD2. The CDR3 is 15 amino acids. With V trimmed by 6 bases and J by 8 bases, 10 bases remained unmatched. Written as DNA, the CDR3 is TGTGCCAGCAGGATTAGCAGTAGCGGGAGGCATGAGCAGTTCTTC. Its protein product is CASRISSSGRHEQFF.

This clonotype was observed at least ten times. The chain uses TRBV12-3 or TRBV12-4 and TRBJ1-5, with D uncertain. CDR3 length equals 14 residues. The germline V and J ends were trimmed by 3 bases and 4 bases, with 10 bases remaining between them. The CDR3 region is CASSFRAANQPQHF. The CDR3 DNA reads as TGTGCCAGCAGTTTTCGGGCAGCAAATCAGCCCCAGCATTTT.

V gene TRBV6-5 combines with J gene TRBJ2-5; D is uncertain. CDR1 MNHEY and CDR2 SVGAGI come from the germline V gene. The CDR3 totals 12 residues. The V end lost 2 bases, the J end lost 7 bases, and 8 bases lay between the germline ends. The CDR3 region is CASSYDGATQYF. The DNA for the CDR3 is TGTGCCAGCAGTTACGACGGCGCGACCCAGTACTTC.

V and J are TRBV5-1 and TRBJ1-1, with TRBD1 as a possible D gene (5 bases). Per the germline V gene, CDR1 is SGHRS and CDR2 is YFSETQ. There are 15 residues in the CDR3. Trimming shortened V by 4 bases and J by 5 bases, and 18 bases separated the two germline ends. The CDR3 here is CASSTTGIGETEAFF. The CDR3 bases are TGCGCCAGCAGCACCACGGGAATAGGGGAAACTGAAGCTTTCTTT.

This clonotype was seen many times. The CDR3: CASSRRVAGLDEQFF. The CDR3 nucleotides are TGTGCCAGCAGCCGTCGTGTAGCGGGGTTGGATGAGCAGTTCTTC. The chain employs TRBV5-6 and TRBJ2-1, with 8 positions matching TRBD2. CDR3 size: 15 residues. Germline lookup yields CDR1 SGHDT and CDR2 YYEEEE. After removal of 4 bases from V and 8 bases from J, the junction contained 11 bases not matched to a gene.

This chain joins TRBV29-1 and TRBJ1-2, with TRBD1 matching over 7 bases. The V gene's germline CDR1 is SQVTM and CDR2 ANQGSEA. V gave up 5 bases and J gave up 4 bases; unmatched junction bases: 7. The CDR3 extends over 13 amino acids. CDR3 in DNA: TGCAGCGTTTCCGGGACAGAACGCTATGGCTACACCTTC. Its protein is CSVSGTERYGYTF. The whole variable domain, filled in from reference TRBV29-1 and TRBJ1-2, reads SAVISQKPSRDICQRGTSLTIQCQVDSQVTMMFWYRQQPGQSLTLIATANQGSEATYESGFVIDKFPISRPNLTFSTLTVSNMSPEDSSIYLCSVSGTERYGYTFGSGTRLTVV.

This clonotype has ten or more counts. This chain links TRBV27 with TRBJ1-5; D is ambiguous. CDR3 size: 16 residues. Germline assignment: CDR1 MNHEY and CDR2 SMNVEV (reference sequence). The ends were cut back, 4 bases at V and 3 bases at J, with 16 bases in the middle. The CDR3 bases are TGTGCCAGCAGTTCTACCTACAAGACCCTCAATCAGCCCCAGCATTTT. The encoded protein is CASSSTYKTLNQPQHF.

This clonotype was observed at least ten times. The chain is built from TRBV4-3 and TRBJ2-2; D not resolved. Germline V gene sequence: CDR1 LGHNA, CDR2 YSLEER. The CDR3 loop spans 17 amino acids. Trimming removed 1 base at V and 0 bases at J, with 12 bases between. The CDR3, as DNA: TGCGCCAGCAGCCAAGGGGTCGGGCAATCGAACACCGGGGAGCTGTTTTTT. This gives the protein CASSQGVGQSNTGELFF.

This clonotype has ten or more counts. The chain carries TRBV2 and TRBJ2-1; D uncertain. The CDR3 runs to 10 residues. Germline V gene sequence: CDR1 SNHLY, CDR2 FYNNEI. V lost 8 bases to trimming and J lost 9 bases, with 8 bases between them. CDR3 sequence reads: CASSRVEQFF. For the CDR3, the DNA is TGTGCCAGCTCCCGGGTTGAGCAGTTCTTC.

A few counts support this clonotype. The rearrangement links TRBV20-1 to TRBJ2-3; D ambiguous. This CDR3 region has 12 residues. Germline CDR1 is DFQATT and CDR2 is SNEGSKA (reference sequence). Between the trimmed V and J ends, which lost 4 bases and 6 bases, there was a span of 11 bases. The CDR3 DNA is TGCAGTGCTATGAGTTTGGTTGATACGCAGTATTTT. It specifies CSAMSLVDTQYF.

Ten or more counts support this clonotype. V and J are TRBV5-1 and TRBJ2-1; TRBD2 matches 13 bases. The length of the CDR3 is 16 residues. After removal of 5 bases from V and 7 bases from J, the junction contained 9 bases not matched to a gene. Germline assignment: CDR1 SGHRS and CDR2 YFSETQ. The CDR3 DNA reads as TGCGCCAGCAGTTCCGAACTAGCGGGAGGGCCGAATGAGCAGTTCTTC. This sequence encodes CASSSELAGGPNEQFF.

This sequence joins TRBV15 and TRBJ2-5, with a weak D call TRBD1 (7 bases). The CDR3 has 16 residues. Per the germline V gene, CDR1 is LNHNV and CDR2 is YYDKDF (reference sequence). V gave up 5 bases and J gave up 4 bases, with 20 bases separating them. The CDR3 sequence is CATSGGGGAHRETQYF. In DNA, the CDR3 is TGTGCCACCAGCGGTGGAGGGGGCGCCCATAGAGAGACCCAGTACTTC.

As for this clonotype: The germline gene is not matched at one end of the junction; a read error may be the cause. This rearrangement joins TRBV15 to TRBJ1-1, with 7 bases aligning to TRBD1. Germline V gives CDR1 LNHNV, CDR2 YYDKDF (reference sequence). The CDR3 sequence is 15 residues long. CDR3 sequence reads: CATSRWGQQNTEAFF. CDR3 DNA sequence: TGTGCCACCAGCAGATGGGGACAGCAGAACACGGAAGCTTTCTTT.

This sequence joins TRBV7-2 and TRBJ2-7, with unresolved D. The CDR3 is made up of 15 amino acids. The V and J ends lost 1 base and 0 bases respectively, with 10 bases between them. Germline V CDR1 and CDR2: SGHTA, FQGNSA. The CDR3 reads CASSLDSTSSYEQYF. CDR3 DNA: TGTGCCAGCAGCTTAGACAGCACCAGCTCCTACGAGCAGTACTTC.

This clonotype has just a few counts. The rearrangement links TRBV19 to TRBJ2-7, with D perhaps matching TRBD1 (5 bases). The CDR3 is 13 residues long. From germline, CDR1 is LNHDA and CDR2 SQIVND (reference sequence). The V end was cut by 9 bases, the J end by 6 bases, with 18 bases between. The CDR3 spells CASRKGQGGEQYF. CDR3 nucleotides: TGTGCCAGCCGCAAGGGGCAGGGTGGCGAGCAGTACTTC.

The chain joins TRBV20-1 to TRBJ1-2; D is undetermined. Germline V gene sequence: CDR1 DFQATT, CDR2 SNEGSKA (reference sequence). The CDR3 is 12 amino acids. V was cut by 3 bases and J by 6 bases, with 11 bases left in between. The CDR3 nucleotides are TGCAGTGCTAGTGAAGGTGGGGATGGCTACACCTTC. This codes for CSASEGGDGYTF.

The chain uses TRBV12-3 or TRBV12-4 and TRBJ2-1, with a weak D call TRBD1 (6 bases). This CDR3 has 12 amino acids. Trimming left V 4 bases short and J 8 bases short, with 9 bases between. CDR3 residues: CASSWGRYEQFF. The CDR3 region has the DNA TGTGCCAGCAGTTGGGGGCGCTATGAGCAGTTCTTC.

This clonotype was counted only a few times. This chain links TRBV6-6 with TRBJ2-7; 7 nucleotides line up with TRBD1. Germline CDR1 is MNHNY and CDR2 is SVGAGI (reference sequence). The CDR3 runs 12 residues. The V and J ends lost 9 bases and 1 base, in that order; junction bases with no gene match: 3. This CDR3 reads CASQGVSYEQYF. The CDR3 bases are TGTGCCAGTCAGGGGGTATCCTACGAGCAGTACTTC.

The rearrangement links TRBV6-1 to TRBJ1-5; 7 bases match TRBD1. The CDR3 sequence is 15 residues long. CDR1 MNHNS and CDR2 SASEGT come from the germline V gene. V gave up 6 bases and J gave up 2 bases; unmatched junction bases: 7. The CDR3 sequence is CASRAGGEGNQPQHF. The CDR3 nucleotides are TGTGCCAGCAGAGCAGGGGGTGAGGGCAATCAGCCCCAGCATTTT.

In its sample, this clonotype was seen a few times. The chain is built from TRBV5-1 and TRBJ2-5, with 7 bases matching TRBD1. Germline loops: CDR1 SGHRS, CDR2 YFSETQ. The CDR3 has 15 residues. The V segment lost 4 bases and the J segment 1 base; nucleotides outside the gene matches: 7. The CDR3 nucleotides read TGCGCCAGCAGCATCTTCGGGACAGCCCAAGAGACCCAGTACTTC. It codes for CASSIFGTAQETQYF.

This clonotype was seen a handful of times. V usage is TRBV19 and J usage is TRBJ1-5, with D maybe TRBD1 (6 bases). CDR3 length: 15 residues. Looked up from germline, CDR1 is LNHDA and CDR2 is SQIVND (reference sequence). Deletions cut 7 bases from V and 0 bases from J, with 13 bases between. CDR3: CASTPTGNSNQPQHF. CDR3 sequence (DNA): TGTGCCAGTACCCCGACAGGTAATAGCAATCAGCCCCAGCATTTT.

This clonotype was detected ten times or more. The chain links TRBV4-1 to TRBJ1-5; D is ambiguous. Germline lookup yields CDR1 MGHRA and CDR2 YSYEKL. Trimming shortened V by 5 bases and J by 2 bases, and 10 bases separated the two germline ends. The CDR3 extends over 14 amino acids. Here the CDR3 reads CASSEREGNQPQHF. The CDR3 nucleotides are TGCGCCAGCAGCGAGAGGGAGGGCAATCAGCCCCAGCATTTT.

The V and J genes are TRBV4-1 and TRBJ2-4; D might be TRBD2 (5 bases). Trimming took off 4 bases at V and 2 bases at J, with 21 bases between the two ends. The CDR3 length is 18 residues. CDR1 and CDR2 from the germline V gene are MGHRA and YSYEKL. The CDR3 region is CASSLRVASTESKNIQYF. The CDR3 DNA reads TGCGCCAGCAGCCTAAGGGTGGCTAGCACAGAATCCAAAAACATTCAGTACTTC.

Ten or more counts support this clonotype. The chain combines TRBV7-2 with TRBJ1-3, with D hard to call. Per germline, CDR1 SGHTA and CDR2 FQGNSA. V lost 5 bases and J 0 bases, leaving 11 bases between the germline ends. The CDR3 length is 15 residues. The CDR3 DNA is TGTGCCAGCAGCCCTTCGACCTTCTCTGGAAACACCATATATTTT. As protein: CASSPSTFSGNTIYF.